These 31 T cell receptor beta chains share one sample of origin, sequenced in a study of identical twins. TCRdb reprocessed the 5' RACE reads with MiXCR, giving one entry per CDR3 protein. The data show 700,000 to 950,000 distinct CDR3 sequences, over 9% seen once. These data also formed part of another study, on yellow fever vaccine responses in identical twins.

Sequenced sample: PBMCs. The origin of the receptors is a woman younger than 30 in good health.

This clonotype was observed a few times. V and J are TRBV5-1 and TRBJ2-3, with 10 bases lining up with TRBD2. Trimming removed 3 bases from V and 0 bases from J; junction bases left unmatched: 4. Germline V gene lookup returns CDR1 SGHRS and CDR2 YFSETQ. This CDR3 is 16 amino acids long. The CDR3 spells CASSSAGGTSTDTQYF. In DNA, the CDR3 is TGCGCCAGCAGCTCAGCGGGAGGGACTAGCACAGATACGCAGTATTTT.

The chain links TRBV29-1 to TRBJ1-5, with D perhaps matching TRBD1 (5 bases). The germline V and J ends were trimmed by 6 bases and 9 bases, with 15 bases remaining between them. CDR1 and CDR2 from the germline V gene are SQVTM and ANQGSEA. CDR3 length: 12 residues. In DNA, the CDR3 is TGCAGCGTCGACATGGGGGGTGGGCCCCAGCATTTT. The encoded protein is CSVDMGGGPQHF.

This clonotype was observed at least ten times. The V gene is TRBV7-9, the J gene TRBJ1-1; D not resolved. The length of the CDR3 is 12 residues. Trimming took 4 bases from V and 7 from J, leaving 10 bases between them. The germline CDR1 and CDR2 sequences are SEHNR and FQNEAQ (reference sequence). CDR3 sequence (DNA): TGTGCCAGCAGCTCAGAACTGGGTGAAGCTTTCTTT. Protein: CASSSELGEAFF.

This clonotype was observed a few times. The chain recombines TRBV2 with TRBJ2-3, with TRBD2 matching over 12 bases. CDR1 SNHLY and CDR2 FYNNEI come from the germline V gene. This CDR3 contains 16 residues. Trimming cost V 3 bases and J 6 bases; bases outside gene matches: 7. This chain's CDR3 is CASSDGLAGPWDTQYF. CDR3 in DNA: TGTGCCAGCAGTGACGGACTAGCGGGGCCCTGGGATACGCAGTATTTT.

This clonotype has just a few counts. The CDR3: CASTPSARPSYEQYF. In DNA, the CDR3 is TGTGCCAGCACCCCTTCGGCTAGACCTTCCTACGAGCAGTACTTC. The V gene is TRBV28, the J gene TRBJ2-7, with D hard to call. The CDR3 consists of 15 residues. The germline gives CDR1 MDHEN, CDR2 SYDVKM. V shed 7 bases and J shed 1 base, with 17 bases lying between them.

This clonotype was seen a few times. The chain carries TRBV9 and TRBJ1-1; possible D gene TRBD1, 5 bases. In germline, CDR1 is SGDLS, CDR2 YYNGEE. The CDR3 has 16 residues. V was shortened by 0 bases and J by 0 bases, with 12 bases between the two germline ends. The CDR3 nucleotides read TGTGCCAGCAGCGTAGACTTGCAGGGCATGAACACTGAAGCTTTCTTT. It specifies CASSVDLQGMNTEAFF.

The sample holds many counts of this clonotype. As DNA, the CDR3 is TGTGCCAGCACCCTAGCGCCCTCCTACAATGAGCAGTTCTTC. Translating gives CASTLAPSYNEQFF. The rearrangement links TRBV12-3 or TRBV12-4 to TRBJ2-1, with D perhaps matching TRBD2 (6 bases). The CDR3 loop spans 14 amino acids. Trimming removed 7 bases from V and 0 bases from J, with 10 bases in between.

The chain joins TRBV10-3 to TRBJ1-1, with TRBD1 as a possible D gene (5 bases). The CDR3 has 13 residues. The V gene's germline CDR1 is ENHRY and CDR2 SYGVKD. V gave up 6 bases and J gave up 0 bases, with 8 bases separating them. The CDR3 protein is CAIRSDMNTEAFF. The CDR3 bases are TGTGCCATCAGGTCGGACATGAACACTGAAGCTTTCTTT.

The V and J genes are TRBV7-9 and TRBJ2-3, with 8 bases lining up with TRBD2. The V gene end was trimmed by 5 bases and the J gene end by 4 bases; junction bases not matched to a gene: 11. The V gene's germline CDR1 is SEHNR and CDR2 FQNEAQ (reference sequence). CDR3 length: 16 amino acids. The CDR3 loop reads CASSLTSGGGADTQYF. The CDR3 DNA follows: TGTGCCAGCAGCCTAACGAGCGGGGGAGGGGCAGATACGCAGTATTTT.

The chain joins TRBV2 to TRBJ2-7, with TRBD1 matching over 7 bases. This CDR3 region has 18 residues. CDR1 is SNHLY and CDR2 is FYNNEI in the germline V gene. V shed 2 bases and J 2 bases; nucleotides not matched to a gene: 15. DNA of the CDR3: TGTGCCAGCAGTGAACCCTGGAAGACACAGGGGAATCCCTACGAGCAGTACTTC. Translated: CASSEPWKTQGNPYEQYF. The full variable domain, with the rest looked up from reference TRBV2 and TRBJ2-7, is EPEVTQTPSHQVTQMGQEVILRCVPISNHLYFYWYRQILGQKVEFLVSFYNNEISEKSEIFDDQFSVERPDGSNFTLKIRSTKLEDSAMYFCASSEPWKTQGNPYEQYFGPGTRLTVT.

This clonotype was counted between two and nine times. The rearrangement links TRBV4-1 to TRBJ2-3; 11 nucleotides align to TRBD2. Germline V lookup: CDR1 MGHRA, CDR2 YSYEKL. This CDR3 has 18 amino acids. J gave up 3 bases and V 1 base, and 9 bases lay outside the gene matches. The CDR3 coding sequence is TGCGCCAGCAGCCAAGGCGTTAGCGGGAGGGCCCGGACAGATACGCAGTATTTT. Protein product: CASSQGVSGRARTDTQYF.

This rearrangement joins TRBV10-3 to TRBJ1-2; the D is unclear. V lost 9 bases to trimming and J lost 8 bases, with 16 bases between them. There are 12 residues in the CDR3. Germline lookup yields CDR1 ENHRY and CDR2 SYGVKD. The CDR3 region has the DNA TGTGCCATGACGCGGGGAGAAGGGGGCTACACCTTC. This codes for CAMTRGEGGYTF.

CDR3 region: CASSWQGESGYTF. For the CDR3, the DNA is TGTGCCAGCAGCTGGCAGGGGGAGAGTGGCTACACCTTC. The chain is built from TRBV5-4 and TRBJ1-2; TRBD1 aligns across 7 bases. The germline gives CDR1 SGHNT, CDR2 YYREEE (reference sequence). The CDR3 loop spans 13 amino acids. Trimming cost V 3 bases and J 7 bases; bases outside gene matches: 6.

This clonotype was seen more than once but under ten times. The V call is TRBV4-1, the J call TRBJ2-6; 11 bases line up with TRBD2. Germline V CDR1 and CDR2: MGHRA, YSYEKL. The length of the CDR3 is 19 residues. With 1 base clipped from V and 0 bases from J, the junction kept 5 bases outside the gene matches. The CDR3 region has the DNA TGCGCCAGCAGCCAAGGACTAGCGGGAACCTACTCTGGGGCCAACGTCCTGACTTTC. Its protein product is CASSQGLAGTYSGANVLTF.

The V and J genes are TRBV28 and TRBJ2-1; 11 bases are shared with TRBD2. CDR3 length: 15 amino acids. J was trimmed by 4 bases and V by 7 bases; bases with no gene match: 6. The germline V gene has CDR1 MDHEN and CDR2 SYDVKM. This chain's CDR3 is CASKGRTSGYNEQFF. DNA for the CDR3: TGTGCCAGCAAGGGACGGACTAGCGGGTACAATGAGCAGTTCTTC.

The sample holds a few counts of this clonotype. This rearrangement joins TRBV15 to TRBJ2-3; D is ambiguous. The CDR3 has 18 residues. Per the germline V gene, CDR1 is LNHNV and CDR2 is YYDKDF (reference sequence). Trimming removed 1 base from V and 0 bases from J, with 17 bases in between. CDR3 nucleotide sequence: TGTGCCACCAGCAGAGGGGTGCAGAACACACCTAGCACAGATACGCAGTATTTT. Translation gives CATSRGVQNTPSTDTQYF.

In this sample, this clonotype turned up a few times. This rearrangement joins TRBV7-7 to TRBJ2-1; 10 nucleotides align to TRBD2. Germline trimming cut 5 bases from V and 3 bases from J; bases unmatched to any gene: 10. The CDR3 is 17 amino acids. Germline V lookup: CDR1 SSHAT, CDR2 FNYEAQ (reference sequence). The CDR3 coding sequence is TGTGCCAGCAGCCCACCCCCTTCTAGCGGGGGCTACAATGAGCAGTTCTTC. Protein: CASSPPPSSGGYNEQFF.

The chain combines TRBV20-1 with TRBJ2-7; no firm D call. Germline V gene lookup returns CDR1 DFQATT and CDR2 SNEGSKA (reference sequence). Trimming shortened V by 1 base and J by 5 bases, and 9 bases separated the two germline ends. This CDR3 has 12 amino acids. CDR3 sequence: CSARVGRDEQYF. CDR3 nucleotide sequence: TGCAGTGCTAGAGTTGGTAGGGACGAGCAGTACTTC.

The chain couples TRBV10-3 to TRBJ1-4; 8 bases are shared with TRBD1. V shed 4 bases, J shed 8 bases, and the junction held 6 bases outside the gene matches. Germline loops: CDR1 ENHRY, CDR2 SYGVKD. The CDR3 length is 14 residues. CDR3 sequence (DNA): TGTGCCATCAGTGCGGGACAGGTCAACGAAAAACTGTTTTTT. This gives the protein CAISAGQVNEKLFF.

The V call is TRBV6-1, the J call TRBJ2-1, with TRBD2 matching 8 bases. The V gene's germline CDR1 is MNHNS and CDR2 SASEGT. Trimming removed 6 bases from V and 3 bases from J; junction bases left unmatched: 7. This CDR3 spans 15 amino acids. The CDR3 protein is CASRNGGGVYNEQFF. Written as DNA, the CDR3 is TGTGCCAGCAGAAACGGGGGGGGGGTCTACAATGAGCAGTTCTTC.

This clonotype was seen more than once but under ten times. This sequence joins TRBV10-3 and TRBJ2-7, with a possible D match to TRBD2 (6 bases). Trimming pared 6 bases from V and 1 base from J, leaving 13 bases between. Germline lookup yields CDR1 ENHRY and CDR2 SYGVKD. The CDR3 consists of 14 residues. DNA for the CDR3: TGTGCCATCAGCGAACCGACTAGTTCCTACGAGCAGTACGTC. As protein: CAISEPTSSYEQYV.

V and J are TRBV7-3 and TRBJ2-2; the D gene could be TRBD1 or TRBD2 (5 bases each). V shed 3 bases and J shed 6 bases, with 17 bases lying between them. CDR3 length: 16 amino acids. CDR1 SGHTA and CDR2 FQGTGA come from the germline V gene. The CDR3 is CASSLNKGTTSGELFF. The CDR3 coding sequence is TGTGCCAGCAGCTTGAATAAAGGGACCACGTCCGGGGAGCTGTTTTTT.

CDR3 sequence reads: CASSPQLAGVRGTGELFF. In DNA form, the CDR3 reads TGTGCCAGCAGCCCCCAACTAGCGGGAGTACGGGGAACCGGGGAGCTGTTTTTT. This chain uses TRBV11-1 with TRBJ2-2; 11 bases align to TRBD2. Unmatched junction bases numbered 13, after V lost 5 bases and J lost 5 bases. CDR3 length: 18 residues. Germline V gene sequence: CDR1 SGHAT, CDR2 FQDESV (reference sequence).

This chain joins TRBV7-9 and TRBJ2-5; TRBD2 matches at 8 bases. V shed 3 bases and J 5 bases; nucleotides not matched to a gene: 8. The length of the CDR3 is 15 residues. CDR1 is SEHNR, CDR2 FQNEAQ, per germline (reference sequence). The CDR3 loop reads CASSFPGGAAETQYF. The CDR3 DNA is TGTGCCAGCAGCTTTCCCGGGGGGGCCGCTGAGACCCAGTACTTC.

This clonotype has a handful of counts. This sequence joins TRBV2 and TRBJ2-2; 9 bases are a match to TRBD1. The germline V gene has CDR1 SNHLY and CDR2 FYNNEI. Germline trimming cut 4 bases from V and 2 bases from J; bases unmatched to any gene: 5. The CDR3 length is 16 residues. DNA for the CDR3: TGTGCCAGCAGTGTCGACAGGGGGGCCAACACCGGGGAGCTGTTTTTT. This gives the protein CASSVDRGANTGELFF.

In its sample, this clonotype was seen a few times. The chain employs TRBV14 and TRBJ2-5; 9 positions agree with TRBD1. This CDR3 region has 16 residues. Losses at the gene ends were 0 bases for V and 5 bases for J; bases not matched to a gene: 7. The V gene's germline CDR1 is SGHDN and CDR2 FVKESK. The CDR3 here is CASSQEGTGLIETQYF. DNA of the CDR3: TGTGCCAGCAGCCAAGAGGGGACAGGGTTGATTGAGACCCAGTACTTC. Full variable domain (rest looked up from reference TRBV14 and TRBJ2-5): EAGVTQFPSHSVIEKGQTVTLRCDPISGHDNLYWYRRVMGKEIKFLLHFVKESKQDESGMPNNRFLAERTGGTYSTLKVQPAELEDSGVYFCASSQEGTGLIETQYFGPGTRLLVL.

This clonotype showed up just a few times. The chain has TRBV20-1 and TRBJ2-7; TRBD2 aligns across 9 bases. This CDR3 is 14 amino acids long. Germline-derived CDR1 and CDR2 are DFQATT and SNEGSKA (reference sequence). The ends lost 0 bases at V and 3 bases at J; junction bases unmatched: 3. The CDR3 is CSAREREGYYEQYF. The CDR3 bases are TGCAGTGCTAGAGAGCGGGAGGGGTACTACGAGCAGTACTTC.

The chain uses TRBV20-1 and TRBJ2-5, with a weak D call TRBD1 (6 bases). Germline values: CDR1 DFQATT, CDR2 SNEGSKA (reference sequence). The CDR3 consists of 14 residues. V dropped 0 bases and J dropped 7 bases, with 15 bases sitting between them. As DNA, the CDR3 is TGCAGTGCTAGAGATTGGACAGACCAGTGGACCCAGTACTTC. Translating gives CSARDWTDQWTQYF.

This chain uses TRBV6-1 with TRBJ2-1; 9 positions agree with TRBD2. Unmatched junction bases numbered 12, after V lost 3 bases and J lost 6 bases. The length of the CDR3 is 17 residues. Per germline, CDR1 MNHNS and CDR2 SASEGT. The CDR3 here is CASSDHTVAGALNEQFF. The CDR3 DNA follows: TGTGCCAGCAGTGACCACACTGTAGCGGGGGCCCTCAATGAGCAGTTCTTC.

This clonotype was picked up a small number of times. The rearrangement joins TRBV20-1 to TRBJ2-2; unclear D gene. V gave up 1 base and J gave up 1 base, with 7 bases separating them. Germline CDR1 DFQATT, CDR2 SNEGSKA (reference sequence). This CDR3 region has 14 residues. CDR3 in DNA: TGCAGTGCTAGAGGTTGGGAGAACACCGGGGAGCTGTTTTTT. Translating gives CSARGWENTGELFF.

This clonotype was picked up many times. CDR3 DNA: TGTGCCAGCAGCTTAGCTGGGACAGGGGCCTACAATGAGCAGTTCTTC. Its translation: CASSLAGTGAYNEQFF. The V and J genes are TRBV7-6 and TRBJ2-1; 10 bases fit TRBD1. Trimming removed 0 bases from V and 2 bases from J; junction bases left unmatched: 1. This CDR3 is built from 16 residues. Germline V lookup: CDR1 SGHVS, CDR2 FNYEAQ.